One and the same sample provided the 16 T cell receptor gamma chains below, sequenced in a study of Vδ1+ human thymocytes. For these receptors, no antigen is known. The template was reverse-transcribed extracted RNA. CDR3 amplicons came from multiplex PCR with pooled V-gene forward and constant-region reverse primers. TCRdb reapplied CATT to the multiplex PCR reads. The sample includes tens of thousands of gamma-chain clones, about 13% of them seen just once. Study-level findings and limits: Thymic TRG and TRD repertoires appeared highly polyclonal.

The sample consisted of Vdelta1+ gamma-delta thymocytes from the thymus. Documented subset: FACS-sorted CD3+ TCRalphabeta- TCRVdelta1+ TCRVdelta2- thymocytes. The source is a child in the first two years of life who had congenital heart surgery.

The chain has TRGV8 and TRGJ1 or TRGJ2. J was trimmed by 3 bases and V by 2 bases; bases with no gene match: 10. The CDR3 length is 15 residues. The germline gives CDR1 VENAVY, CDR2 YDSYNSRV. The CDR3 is CATWDTGAPYYKKLF. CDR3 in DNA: TGTGCCACCTGGGATACGGGGGCCCCTTATTATAAGAAACTCTTT.

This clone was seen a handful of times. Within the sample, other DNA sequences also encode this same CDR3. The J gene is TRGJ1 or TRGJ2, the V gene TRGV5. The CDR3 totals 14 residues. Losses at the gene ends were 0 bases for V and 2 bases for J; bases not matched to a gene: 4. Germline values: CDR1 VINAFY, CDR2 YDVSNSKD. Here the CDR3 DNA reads TGTGCCACCTGGGACAGGCGCGATTATTATAAGAAACTCTTT. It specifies CATWDRRDYYKKLF.

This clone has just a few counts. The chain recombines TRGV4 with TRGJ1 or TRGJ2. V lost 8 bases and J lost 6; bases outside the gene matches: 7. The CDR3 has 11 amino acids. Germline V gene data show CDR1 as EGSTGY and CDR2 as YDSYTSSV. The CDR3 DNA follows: TGTGCCACCTTGTTACCTTATAAGAAACTCTTT. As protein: CATLLPYKKLF.

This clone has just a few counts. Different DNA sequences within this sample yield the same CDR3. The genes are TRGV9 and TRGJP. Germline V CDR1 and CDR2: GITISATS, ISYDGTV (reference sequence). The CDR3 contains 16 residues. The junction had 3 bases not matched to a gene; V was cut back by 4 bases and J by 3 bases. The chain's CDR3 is CALWDPQELGKKIKVF. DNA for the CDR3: TGTGCCTTGTGGGACCCGCAAGAGTTGGGCAAAAAAATCAAGGTATTT.

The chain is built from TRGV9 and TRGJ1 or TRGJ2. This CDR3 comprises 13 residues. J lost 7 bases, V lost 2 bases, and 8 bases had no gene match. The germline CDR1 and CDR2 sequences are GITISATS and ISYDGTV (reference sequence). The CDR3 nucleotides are TGTGCCTTGTGGGAGGCTTTCGGATATAAGAAACTCTTT. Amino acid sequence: CALWEAFGYKKLF.

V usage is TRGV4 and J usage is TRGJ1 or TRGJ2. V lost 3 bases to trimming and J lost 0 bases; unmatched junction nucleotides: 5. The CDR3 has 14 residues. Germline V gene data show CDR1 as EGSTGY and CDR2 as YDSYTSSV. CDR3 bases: TGTGCCACCTGGGATCCCGCGAATTATTATAAGAAACTCTTT. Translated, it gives CATWDPANYYKKLF.

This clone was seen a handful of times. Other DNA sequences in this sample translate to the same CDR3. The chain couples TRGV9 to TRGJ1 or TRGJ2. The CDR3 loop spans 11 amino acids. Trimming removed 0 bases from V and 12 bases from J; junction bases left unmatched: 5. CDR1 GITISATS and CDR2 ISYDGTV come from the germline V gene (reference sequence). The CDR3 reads CALWEVRVKLF. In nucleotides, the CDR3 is TGTGCCTTGTGGGAGGTGCGCGTGAAACTCTTT.

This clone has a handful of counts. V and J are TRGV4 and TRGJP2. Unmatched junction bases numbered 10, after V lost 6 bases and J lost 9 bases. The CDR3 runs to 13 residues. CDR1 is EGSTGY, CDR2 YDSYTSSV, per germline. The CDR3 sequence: CATWSPANWIKTF. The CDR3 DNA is TGTGCCACCTGGAGTCCGGCCAATTGGATCAAGACGTTT.

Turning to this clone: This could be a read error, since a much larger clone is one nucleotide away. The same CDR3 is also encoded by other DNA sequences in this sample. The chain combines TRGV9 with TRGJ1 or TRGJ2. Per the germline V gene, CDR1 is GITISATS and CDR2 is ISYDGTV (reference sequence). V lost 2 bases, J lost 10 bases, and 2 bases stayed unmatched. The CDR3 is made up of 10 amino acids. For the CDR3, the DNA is TGTGCCTTGTGGGAGGGGAAGAAACTCTTT. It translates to CALWEGKKLF.

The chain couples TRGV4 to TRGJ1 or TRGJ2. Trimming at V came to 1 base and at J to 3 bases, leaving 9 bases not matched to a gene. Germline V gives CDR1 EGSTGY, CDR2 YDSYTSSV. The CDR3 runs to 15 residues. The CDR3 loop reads CATWDGIGVYYKKLF. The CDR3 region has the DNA TGTGCCACCTGGGATGGAATTGGGGTTTATTATAAGAAACTCTTT.

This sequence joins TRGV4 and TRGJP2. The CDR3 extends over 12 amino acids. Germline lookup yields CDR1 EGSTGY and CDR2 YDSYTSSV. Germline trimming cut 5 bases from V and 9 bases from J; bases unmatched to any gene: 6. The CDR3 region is CATWGRNWIKTF. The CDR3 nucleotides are TGTGCCACCTGGGGCAGAAATTGGATCAAGACGTTT.

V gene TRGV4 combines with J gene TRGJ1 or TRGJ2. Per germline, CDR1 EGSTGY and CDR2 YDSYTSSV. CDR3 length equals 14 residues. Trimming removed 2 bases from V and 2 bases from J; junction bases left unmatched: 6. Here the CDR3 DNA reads TGTGCCACCTGGGATGAGCGCTATTATTATAAGAAACTCTTT. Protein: CATWDERYYYKKLF.

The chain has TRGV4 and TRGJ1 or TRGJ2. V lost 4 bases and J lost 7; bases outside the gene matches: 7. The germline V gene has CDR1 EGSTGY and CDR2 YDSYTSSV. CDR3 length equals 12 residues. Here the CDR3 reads CATWEIGYKKLF. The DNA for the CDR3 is TGTGCCACCTGGGAAATAGGGTATAAGAAACTCTTT.

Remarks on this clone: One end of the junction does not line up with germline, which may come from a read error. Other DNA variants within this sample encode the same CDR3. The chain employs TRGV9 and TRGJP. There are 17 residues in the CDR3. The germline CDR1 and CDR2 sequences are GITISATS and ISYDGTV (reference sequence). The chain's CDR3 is CALWEVQRELGKKIKVF. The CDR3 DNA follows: TGCGCCTTGTGGGAGGTGCAGCGAGAGTTGGGCAAAAAAATCAAGGTATTT.

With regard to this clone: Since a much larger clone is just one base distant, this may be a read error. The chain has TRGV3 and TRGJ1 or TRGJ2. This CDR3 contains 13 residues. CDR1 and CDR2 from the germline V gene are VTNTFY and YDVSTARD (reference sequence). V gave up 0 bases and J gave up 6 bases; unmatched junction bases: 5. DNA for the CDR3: TGTGCCACCTGGGACAGGCGAGTTTATAAGAAACTCTTT. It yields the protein CATWDRRVYKKLF.

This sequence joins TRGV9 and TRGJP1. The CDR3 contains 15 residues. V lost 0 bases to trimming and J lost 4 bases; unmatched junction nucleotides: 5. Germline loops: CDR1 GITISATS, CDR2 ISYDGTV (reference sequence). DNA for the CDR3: TGTGCCTTGTGGGAGGTGCGTGTCACTGGTTGGTTCAAGATATTT. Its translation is CALWEVRVTGWFKIF.